The rows below give T cell receptor beta chains drawn from one sample of a study of blood T cell repertoires in COVID-19. Sequencing was performed with immunoSEQ multiplex PCR; in TCRdb, only in-frame clones are kept and a portion is missing. The table includes 380,000 or so clones, about 90% detected once. Material for sequencing was peripheral blood. These receptors all come from a man between 35 and 55 years old with acute or convalescent COVID-19. CDR3s include the opening cysteine and the closing phenylalanine or tryptophan. A D gene is named only where the DNA matches it firmly. Clone size is given for some rows only: seen once, a few or many times, or a class if the clone is expanded.

j_call d_call v_call clone_size cdr3_length cdr3_nt cdr3_aa
TRBJ1-3 TRBD1 TRBV7-9 NA 16 TGTGCCAGCAGCTTATTAGCGGACAGGGCTGGAAACACCATATATTTT CASSLLADRAGNTIYF
TRBJ1-2 NA TRBV5-4 NA 14 TGTGCCAGCAGCTTGGCAGGGGATAGGTATGGCTACACCTTC CASSLAGDRYGYTF
TRBJ1-2 NA TRBV28 few 12 TGTGCCAGCACGGGGGTGGACTATGGCTACACCTTC CASTGVDYGYTF
TRBJ2-1 TRBD2 TRBV5-1 NA 16 TGCGCCAGCAGTAGCAGCGGGAGTAGCTCCTACAATGAGCAGTTCTTC CASSSSGSSSYNEQFF
TRBJ1-1 NA TRBV19 NA 15 TGTGCCAGTAGTATAGGCACGGGGAGGAACACTGAAGCTTTCTTT CASSIGTGRNTEAFF
TRBJ2-2 NA TRBV6-5 few 14 TGTGCCACCATGAGACAGCCAAACACCGGGGAGCTGTTTTTT CATMRQPNTGELFF
TRBJ2-1 TRBD1 TRBV3-1/TRBV3-2 NA 16 TGTGCCAGCAGACGGACAGGGGGCTTCTCCTACAATGAGCAGTTCTTC CASRRTGGFSYNEQFF
TRBJ2-1 NA TRBV4-1 NA 15 TGCGCCAGCAGCCAATTAGCTAGCTCTTACAATGAGCAGTTCTTC CASSQLASSYNEQFF
TRBJ2-1 NA TRBV29-1 NA 14 TGCAGCGTTGAAGATTCTACAGATTACAATGAGCAGTTCTTC CSVEDSTDYNEQFF
TRBJ1-5 NA TRBV2 NA 13 TGTGCCAGTCGGGTCGTCACCAATCAGCCCCAGCATTTT CASRVVTNQPQHF
TRBJ2-7 TRBD2 TRBV2 NA 13 TGTGCCAGCAGTAGCGGGGGCTCCTACGAGCAGTACTTC CASSSGGSYEQYF
TRBJ1-3 NA TRBV5-6 NA 14 TGTGCCAGCACCATCGGAGGAGGAGGAATCACCATATATTTT CASTIGGGGITIYF
TRBJ1-1 NA TRBV7-2 NA 14 TGTGCCAGCAGCCCACCCGGGGTGGGCACTGAAGCTTTCTTT CASSPPGVGTEAFF
TRBJ1-4 NA TRBV7-2 NA 12 TGTGCCAGCAGCTTGGGGGCAGAAAAACTGTTTTTT CASSLGAEKLFF
TRBJ2-1 NA TRBV30 NA 14 TGTGCCTGGAGTAAGGGGGTCCCCTACAATGAGCAGTTCTTC CAWSKGVPYNEQFF
TRBJ2-2 NA TRBV7-8 once 14 TGTGCCAGCAACCCGACACGAGACACCGGGGAGCTGTTTTTT CASNPTRDTGELFF
TRBJ1-1 NA TRBV9 NA 14 TGTGCCAGCAGCGGCGGACAGCAAAACACTGAAGCTTTCTTT CASSGGQQNTEAFF